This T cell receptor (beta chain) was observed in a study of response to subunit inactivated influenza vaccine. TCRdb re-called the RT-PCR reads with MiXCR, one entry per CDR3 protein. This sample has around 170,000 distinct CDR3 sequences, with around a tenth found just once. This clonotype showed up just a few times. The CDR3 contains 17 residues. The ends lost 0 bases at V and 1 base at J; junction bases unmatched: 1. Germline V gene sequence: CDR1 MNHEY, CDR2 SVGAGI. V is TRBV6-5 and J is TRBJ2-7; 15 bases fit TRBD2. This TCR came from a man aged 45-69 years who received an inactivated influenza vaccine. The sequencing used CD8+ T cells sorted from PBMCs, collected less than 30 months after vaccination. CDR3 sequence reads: CASSYSGLAGGSYEQYF. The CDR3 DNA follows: TGTGCCAGCAGTTACTCGGGACTAGCGGGGGGATCCTACGAGCAGTACTTC.